Below, one T cell receptor (beta chain) is given with its context. These data originate in a study of shared clonotypes between healthy human individuals. For the study at large: Every donor yielded three CD4 naive, three CD4 memory, two CD8 naive and one CD8 memory plate.

The CDR3 is 15 residues long. Germline V gives CDR1 MDHEN, CDR2 SYDVKM. Trimming cost V 6 bases and J 1 base; bases outside gene matches: 6. Naive CD8 cells lacked CD45RO and underwent positive selection for CCR7, leaving out terminally differentiated effector memory CD45RA+ cells. Participating donors were healthy, HIV-negative adults free of recent acute infections or vaccinations. The authors loaded around 220 ng DNA, approximately 30,000 T cell genomes, into sorted-subset replicate PCRs. Sequencing used immunoSEQ multiplex PCR; TCRdb keeps in-frame clones, though not all of them. The table records 650,000 to 800,000 clones, roughly nine tenths of them present only once.

The sequenced sample consisted of naive CD8+ T cells sorted from blood. The sequence came from a man aged 25 to 45 in good health. J is TRBJ2-1 and V is TRBV28, with TRBD1 identical over 7 bases. The CDR3: CASRKGARSYNEQFF. DNA for the CDR3: TGTGCCAGCAGAAAGGGGGCCAGGTCCTACAATGAGCAGTTCTTC.